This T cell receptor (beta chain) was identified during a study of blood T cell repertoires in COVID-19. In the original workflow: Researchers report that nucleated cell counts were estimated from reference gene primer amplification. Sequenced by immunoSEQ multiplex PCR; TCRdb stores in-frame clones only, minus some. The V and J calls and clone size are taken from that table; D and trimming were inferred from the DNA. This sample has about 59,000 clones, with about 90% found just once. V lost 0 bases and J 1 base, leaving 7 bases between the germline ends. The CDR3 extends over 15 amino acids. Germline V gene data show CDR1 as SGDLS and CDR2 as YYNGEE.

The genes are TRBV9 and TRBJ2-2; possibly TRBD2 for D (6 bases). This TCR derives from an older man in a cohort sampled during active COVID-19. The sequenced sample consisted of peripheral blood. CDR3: CASSVAGLNTGELFF. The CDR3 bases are TGTGCCAGCAGCGTAGCGGGACTGAACACCGGGGAGCTGTTTTTT.